This T cell receptor beta chain was profiled in a study of T cell repertoires in cytomegalovirus infection. The overall study: CMV infection together with matching HLA type was indicated by public TCR beta signatures.

One entry per CDR3 protein, called by TCRdb with MiXCR from the reads. The table has hundreds of thousands of distinct CDR3 sequences, around a third seen once. This clonotype was observed a few times. Its target is not known. Sample: cultured PBMCs, taken from culture after CMV antigen stimulation. The receptor's source is a human donor in good health (CMV status not recorded). Some clones in this sample may be carry-over from other donors' samples.

The CDR3 protein is CASSTLEKTNSPLHF. The CDR3 DNA is TGTGCCAGCAGCACCCTGGAGAAAACGAATTCACCCCTCCACTTT. J is TRBJ1-6 and V is TRBV11-3; D unclear. Germline CDR1 SGHNT, CDR2 YENEEA. V lost 5 bases and J lost 7, with 15 bases in between. This CDR3 spans 15 amino acids. Supplemented by reference TRBV11-3 and TRBJ1-6, the full variable domain reads EAGVVQSPRYKIIEKKQPVAFWCNPISGHNTLYWYLQNLGQGPELLIRYENEEAVDDSQLPKDRFSAERLKGVDSTLKIQPAELGDSAVYLCASSTLEKTNSPLHFGNGTRLTVT.